This record concerns one TCR beta chain sequence. Its target is unknown. The entry originates in a study of identical twins. Study conclusions and caveats: Insertions were reduced in abundant cord blood beta clonotypes but not in memory repertoires.

Germline V gene data show CDR1 as DFQATT and CDR2 as SNEGSKA (reference sequence). V dropped 1 base and J dropped 4 bases, with 7 bases sitting between them. The CDR3 extends over 12 amino acids. TCRdb reprocessed the 5' RACE reads with MiXCR, giving one entry per CDR3 protein. The table lists more than 400,000 distinct CDR3 sequences, roughly 15% of them singletons. The same specimen was also included in a second study, on yellow fever vaccine responses in identical twins.

The rearrangement links TRBV20-1 to TRBJ2-5; no firm D call. The sequence was collected from a woman between 18 and 29 years old in good health. The specimen sequenced was CD4+ T cells sorted from blood. For the CDR3, the DNA is TGCAGTGCTAGAGCTTTAACAGAGACCCAGTACTTC. Protein sequence: CSARALTETQYF.